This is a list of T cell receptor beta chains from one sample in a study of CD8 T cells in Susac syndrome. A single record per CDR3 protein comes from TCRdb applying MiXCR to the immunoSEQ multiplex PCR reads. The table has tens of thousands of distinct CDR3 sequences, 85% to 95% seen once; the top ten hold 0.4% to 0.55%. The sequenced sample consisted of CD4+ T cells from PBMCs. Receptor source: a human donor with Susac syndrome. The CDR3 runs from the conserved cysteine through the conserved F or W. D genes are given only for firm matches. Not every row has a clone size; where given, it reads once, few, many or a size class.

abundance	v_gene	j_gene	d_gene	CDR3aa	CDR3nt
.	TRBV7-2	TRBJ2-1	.	CASSLVKGNEQFF	TGTGCCAGCAGCTTAGTTAAGGGCAATGAGCAGTTCTTC
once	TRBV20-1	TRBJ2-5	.	CSASTGQETQYF	TGCAGTGCTAGTACAGGCCAAGAGACCCAGTACTTC
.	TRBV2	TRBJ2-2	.	CASRVNTVNTGELFF	TGTGCCAGCAGAGTAAACACCGTTAACACCGGGGAGCTGTTTTTT
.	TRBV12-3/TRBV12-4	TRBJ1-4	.	CASSLSGSAEKLFF	TGTGCCAGCAGTTTAAGCGGCAGTGCAGAAAAACTGTTTTTT
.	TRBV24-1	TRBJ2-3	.	CATSDPRLQGDTQYF	TGTGCCACCAGTGACCCACGACTTCAGGGCGATACGCAGTATTTT
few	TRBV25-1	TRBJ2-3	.	CASMTGAGTDTQYF	TGTGCCAGCATGACTGGTGCTGGGACAGATACGCAGTATTTT
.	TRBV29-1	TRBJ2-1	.	CSVVDPRRFNEQFF	TGCAGCGTTGTGGACCCCCGAAGGTTCAATGAGCAGTTCTTC
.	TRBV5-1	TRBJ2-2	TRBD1	CASSLAGGAGTGELFF	TGCGCCAGCAGCTTGGCAGGGGGCGCAGGCACCGGGGAGCTGTTTTTT
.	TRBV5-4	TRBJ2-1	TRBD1	CASSRPGQDGNEQFF	TGTGCCAGCAGCCGACCGGGACAGGACGGCAATGAGCAGTTCTTC
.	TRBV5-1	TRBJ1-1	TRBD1	CASSEQGANTEAFF	TGCGCCAGCAGCGAACAGGGGGCCAACACTGAAGCTTTCTTT
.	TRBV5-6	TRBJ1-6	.	CASSGGRDSPLHF	TGTGCCAGCAGCGGTGGTAGGGATTCACCCCTCCACTTT
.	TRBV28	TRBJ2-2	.	CASSLFPGTTSGELFF	TGTGCCAGCAGTTTATTCCCCGGGACAACATCCGGGGAGCTGTTTTTT
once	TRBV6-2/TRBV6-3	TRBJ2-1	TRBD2	CASGREGSNEQFF	TGTGCCAGCGGGAGGGAGGGGAGCAATGAGCAGTTCTTC
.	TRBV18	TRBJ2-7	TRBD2	CASSPPSGRTYEQYF	TGTGCCAGCTCACCTCCTAGCGGGAGGACCTACGAGCAGTACTTC
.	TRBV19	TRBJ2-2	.	CASSISGRANTGELFF	TGTGCCAGTAGTATTTCGGGACGTGCAAACACCGGGGAGCTGTTTTTT
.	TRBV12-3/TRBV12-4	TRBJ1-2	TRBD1	CASSLTGQPYGYTF	TGTGCCAGCAGTTTAACGGGACAGCCCTATGGCTACACCTTC
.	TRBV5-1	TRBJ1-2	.	CASSLEGPSPGYTF	TGCGCCAGCAGCCTAGAAGGACCGTCTCCAGGCTACACCTTC
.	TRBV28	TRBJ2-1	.	CASRGDLTNYNEQFF	TGTGCCAGCAGGGGAGACCTCACTAACTACAATGAGCAGTTCTTC
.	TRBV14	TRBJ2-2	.	CASSRQYTGELFF	TGTGCCAGCAGCCGCCAGTACACCGGGGAGCTGTTTTTT
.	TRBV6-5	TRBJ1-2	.	CASRGDAEATYTF	TGTGCCAGCAGAGGGGATGCGGAGGCCACCTACACCTTC